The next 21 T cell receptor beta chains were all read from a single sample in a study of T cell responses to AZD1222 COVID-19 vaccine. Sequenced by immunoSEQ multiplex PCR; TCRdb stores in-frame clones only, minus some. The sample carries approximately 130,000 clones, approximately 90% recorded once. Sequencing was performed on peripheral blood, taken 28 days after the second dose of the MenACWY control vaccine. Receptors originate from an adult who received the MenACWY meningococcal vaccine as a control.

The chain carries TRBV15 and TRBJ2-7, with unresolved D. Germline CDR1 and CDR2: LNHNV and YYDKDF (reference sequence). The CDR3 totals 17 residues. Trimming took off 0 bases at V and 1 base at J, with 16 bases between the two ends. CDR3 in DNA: TGTGCCACCAGCAGAGACCTCAGGAACCAATCTTCCTACGAGCAGTACTTC. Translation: CATSRDLRNQSSYEQYF.

The CDR3 DNA sequence: TGTGCCAGCAGTGACTCGCTGGCCCATGCTACGCAGTATTTT. Its protein product is CASSDSLAHATQYF. The chain couples TRBV6-4 to TRBJ2-3, with no clear D. CDR3 length: 14 amino acids. Germline CDR1 is MRHNA and CDR2 is SNTAGT. V was cut by 0 bases and J by 8 bases, with 12 bases left in between.

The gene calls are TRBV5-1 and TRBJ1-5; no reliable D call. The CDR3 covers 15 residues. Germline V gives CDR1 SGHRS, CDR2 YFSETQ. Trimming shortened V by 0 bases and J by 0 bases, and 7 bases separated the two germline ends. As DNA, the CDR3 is TGCGCCAGCAGCTTGGACGGTCTTAGCAATCAGCCCCAGCATTTT. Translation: CASSLDGLSNQPQHF.

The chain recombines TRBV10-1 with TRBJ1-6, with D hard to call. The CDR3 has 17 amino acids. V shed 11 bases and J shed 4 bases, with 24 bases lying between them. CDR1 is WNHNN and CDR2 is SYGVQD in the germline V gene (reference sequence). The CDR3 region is CAASGYKRTEYNSPLHF. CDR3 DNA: TGCGCCGCTAGCGGGTACAAAAGGACGGAGTATAATTCACCCCTCCACTTT.

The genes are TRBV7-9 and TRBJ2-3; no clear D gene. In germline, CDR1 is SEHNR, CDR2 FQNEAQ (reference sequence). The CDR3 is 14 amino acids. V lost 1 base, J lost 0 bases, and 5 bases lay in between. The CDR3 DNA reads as TGTGCCAGCAGCTTAGGCCTTAGCACAGATACGCAGTATTTT. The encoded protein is CASSLGLSTDTQYF.

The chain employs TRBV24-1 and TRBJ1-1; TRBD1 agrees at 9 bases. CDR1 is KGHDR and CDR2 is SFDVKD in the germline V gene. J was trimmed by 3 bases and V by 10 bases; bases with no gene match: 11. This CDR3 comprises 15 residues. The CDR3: CATLKRDREYTEAFF. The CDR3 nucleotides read TGTGCCACACTCAAACGGGACAGGGAATACACTGAAGCTTTCTTT.

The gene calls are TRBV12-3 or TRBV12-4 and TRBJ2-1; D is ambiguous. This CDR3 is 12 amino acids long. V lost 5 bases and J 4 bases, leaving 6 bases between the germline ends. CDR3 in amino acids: CASSVGYNEQFF. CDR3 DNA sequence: TGTGCCAGCAGTGTGGGATACAATGAGCAGTTCTTC.

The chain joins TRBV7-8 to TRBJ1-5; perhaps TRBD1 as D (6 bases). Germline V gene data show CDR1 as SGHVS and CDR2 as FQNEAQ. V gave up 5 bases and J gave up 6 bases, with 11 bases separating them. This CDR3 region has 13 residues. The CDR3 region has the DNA TGTGCCAGCAGCCCAAGGGGGGCTCAGCCCCAGCATTTT. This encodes CASSPRGAQPQHF.

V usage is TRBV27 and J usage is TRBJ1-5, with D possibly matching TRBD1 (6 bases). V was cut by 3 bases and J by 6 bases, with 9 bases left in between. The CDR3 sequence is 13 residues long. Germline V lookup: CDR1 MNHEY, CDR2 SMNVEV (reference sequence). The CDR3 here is CASSFSGAQPQHF. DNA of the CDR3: TGTGCCAGCAGTTTCTCGGGGGCTCAGCCCCAGCATTTT.

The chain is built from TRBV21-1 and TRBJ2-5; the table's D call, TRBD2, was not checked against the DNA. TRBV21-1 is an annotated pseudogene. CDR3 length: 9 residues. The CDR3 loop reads CAVRETQYF. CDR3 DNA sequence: TGTGCCGTTCGGGAGACCCAGTACTTC.

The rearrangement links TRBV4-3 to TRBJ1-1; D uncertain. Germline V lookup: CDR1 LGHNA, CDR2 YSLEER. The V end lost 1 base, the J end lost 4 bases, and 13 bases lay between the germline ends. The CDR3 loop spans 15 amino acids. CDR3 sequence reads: CASSQVGAGSTEAFF. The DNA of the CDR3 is TGCGCCAGCAGCCAAGTTGGAGCCGGGTCCACTGAAGCTTTCTTT.

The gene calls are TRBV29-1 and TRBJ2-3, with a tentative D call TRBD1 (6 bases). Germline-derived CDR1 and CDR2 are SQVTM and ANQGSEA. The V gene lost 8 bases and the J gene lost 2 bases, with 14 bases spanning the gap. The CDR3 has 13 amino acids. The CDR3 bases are TGCAGCCTGAGGGGGATCCACACAGATACGCAGTATTTT. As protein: CSLRGIHTDTQYF.

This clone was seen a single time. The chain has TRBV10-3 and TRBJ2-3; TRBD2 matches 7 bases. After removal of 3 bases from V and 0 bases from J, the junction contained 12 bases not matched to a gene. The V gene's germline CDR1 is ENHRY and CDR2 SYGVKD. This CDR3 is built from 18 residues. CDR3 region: CAISDVRELPPSTDTQYF. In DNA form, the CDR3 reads TGTGCCATCAGTGATGTGCGGGAGCTTCCCCCTAGCACAGATACGCAGTATTTT.

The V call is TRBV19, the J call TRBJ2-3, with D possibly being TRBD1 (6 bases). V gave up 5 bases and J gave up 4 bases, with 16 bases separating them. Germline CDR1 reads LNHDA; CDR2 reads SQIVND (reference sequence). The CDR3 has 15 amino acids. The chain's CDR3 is CASSPGQFPADTQYF. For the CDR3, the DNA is TGTGCCAGTAGTCCAGGACAGTTCCCCGCAGATACGCAGTATTTT.

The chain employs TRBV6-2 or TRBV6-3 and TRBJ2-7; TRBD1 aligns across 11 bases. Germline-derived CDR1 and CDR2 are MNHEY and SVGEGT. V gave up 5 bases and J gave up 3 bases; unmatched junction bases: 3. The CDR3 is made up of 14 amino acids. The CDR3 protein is CASSRDRGFYEQYV. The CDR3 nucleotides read TGTGCCAGCAGTCGGGACAGGGGGTTCTACGAGCAGTACGTC.

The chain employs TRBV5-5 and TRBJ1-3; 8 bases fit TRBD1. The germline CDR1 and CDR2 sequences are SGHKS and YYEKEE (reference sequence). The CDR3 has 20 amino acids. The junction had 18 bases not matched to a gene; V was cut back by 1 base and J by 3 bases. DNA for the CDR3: TGTGCCAGCAGCTTGCTTGTGCGGTATGGGTCAACAGGGGGTGGAAACACCATATATTTT. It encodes CASSLLVRYGSTGGGNTIYF.

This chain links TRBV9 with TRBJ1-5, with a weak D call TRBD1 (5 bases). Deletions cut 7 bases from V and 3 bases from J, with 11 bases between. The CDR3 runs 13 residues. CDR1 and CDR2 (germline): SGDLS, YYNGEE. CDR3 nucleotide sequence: TGTGCCAGCGCAAAGGGACCCAATCAGCCCCAGCATTTT. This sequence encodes CASAKGPNQPQHF.

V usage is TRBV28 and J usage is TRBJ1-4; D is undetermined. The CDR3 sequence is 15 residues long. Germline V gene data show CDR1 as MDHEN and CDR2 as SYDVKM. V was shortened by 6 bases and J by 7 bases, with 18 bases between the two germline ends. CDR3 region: CASSRLPGRGEKLFF. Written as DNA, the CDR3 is TGTGCCAGCAGCCGACTCCCGGGTCGGGGTGAAAAACTGTTTTTT.

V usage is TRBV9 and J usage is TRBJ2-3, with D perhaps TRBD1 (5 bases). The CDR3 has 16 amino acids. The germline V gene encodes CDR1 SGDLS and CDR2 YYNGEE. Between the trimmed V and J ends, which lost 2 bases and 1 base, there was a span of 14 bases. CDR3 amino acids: CASSVQGSMGTDTQYF. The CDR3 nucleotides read TGTGCCAGCAGCGTGCAGGGATCGATGGGCACAGATACGCAGTATTTT. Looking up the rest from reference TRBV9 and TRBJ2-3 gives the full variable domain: DSGVTQTPKHLITATGQRVTLRCSPRSGDLSVYWYQQSLDQGLQFLIQYYNGEERAKGNILERFSAQQFPDLHSELNLSSLELGDSALYFCASSVQGSMGTDTQYFGPGTRLTVL.

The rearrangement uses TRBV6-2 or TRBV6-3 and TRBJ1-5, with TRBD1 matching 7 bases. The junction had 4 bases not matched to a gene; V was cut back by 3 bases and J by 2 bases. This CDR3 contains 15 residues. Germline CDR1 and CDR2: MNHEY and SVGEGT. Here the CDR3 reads CASSYRTGGNQPQHF. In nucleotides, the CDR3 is TGTGCCAGCAGTTATCGAACAGGGGGCAATCAGCCCCAGCATTTT.

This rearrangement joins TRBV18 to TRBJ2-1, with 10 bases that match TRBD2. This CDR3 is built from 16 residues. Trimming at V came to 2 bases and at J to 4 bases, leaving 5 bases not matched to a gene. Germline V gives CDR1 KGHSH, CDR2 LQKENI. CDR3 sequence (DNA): TGTGCCAGCTCACCAAGAGCTAGCGGGAGTTACAATGAGCAGTTCTTC. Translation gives CASSPRASGSYNEQFF.